Reported below is one T cell receptor beta chain. In germline, CDR1 is SNHLY, CDR2 FYNNEI. The CDR3 covers 14 residues. V dropped 7 bases and J dropped 0 bases, with 9 bases sitting between them. The record originates from a study of blood T cell repertoires in COVID-19. Study-wide background: Sites across the United States, Italy and Spain contributed samples from acute and convalescent COVID-19. Sources were T cells, B-cell-depleted T cells, or PBMCs; the material itself was cDNA or gDNA.

In the study's own analysis: Reference gene primer amplification yielded estimated nucleated cell counts. Sequencing was performed with immunoSEQ multiplex PCR; in TCRdb, only in-frame clones are kept and a portion is missing. That table furnishes V, J and clone size, whereas the DNA furnished D and trimming. The sample includes tens of thousands of clones, 82% seen only once; the top ten take around 7%. The rearrangement joins TRBV2 to TRBJ1-4; D is ambiguous. The material sequenced was peripheral blood. The receptor was isolated from a man aged 50-59 years with active or convalescent COVID-19. The CDR3 is CASTLRATNEKLFF. As DNA, the CDR3 is TGTGCCAGCACCCTCCGGGCAACTAATGAAAAACTGTTTTTT.